These 13 T cell receptor beta chains originate from one sample sequenced in a study of T cell changes during pregnancy in multiple sclerosis. Produced via immunoSEQ multiplex PCR; TCRdb's table is partial and in-frame only. The table has about 100,000 clones, roughly 92% seen once. The specimen comprised peripheral blood, sampled in the second trimester of pregnancy. Source of these receptors: a female donor with multiple sclerosis, enrolled in a pregnancy study.

In this sample, this clone turned up once. The chain joins TRBV9 to TRBJ2-1; unclear D gene. Trimming removed 0 bases at V and 6 bases at J, with 4 bases between. The CDR3 consists of 12 residues. Germline CDR1 and CDR2: SGDLS and YYNGEE. The CDR3: CASSVALNEQFF. The DNA of the CDR3 is TGTGCCAGCAGCGTAGCTCTCAATGAGCAGTTCTTC.

The chain joins TRBV28 to TRBJ1-5; the D gene is possibly TRBD1 (6 bases). Germline V gene data show CDR1 as MDHEN and CDR2 as SYDVKM. CDR3 length equals 14 residues. Between the trimmed V and J ends, which lost 6 bases and 6 bases, there was a span of 15 bases. CDR3 region: CASSPRGWGQPQHF. The DNA of the CDR3 is TGTGCCAGCAGCCCCAGGGGATGGGGTCAGCCCCAGCATTTT.

The CDR3 bases are TGCGCCAGCAGACCTGAAGGGGGCACAGATACGCAGTATTTT. It yields the protein CASRPEGGTDTQYF. This sequence joins TRBV5-1 and TRBJ2-3, with D possibly being TRBD1 (5 bases). Germline V gene sequence: CDR1 SGHRS, CDR2 YFSETQ. This CDR3 is built from 14 residues. The V end was cut by 5 bases, the J end by 1 base, with 11 bases between.

This chain connects TRBV4-2 to TRBJ2-5; 14 nucleotides align to TRBD2. The germline CDR1 and CDR2 sequences are LGHNA and YNFKEQ. The CDR3 length is 17 residues. J lost 3 bases, V lost 3 bases, and 6 bases had no gene match. The CDR3 protein is CASSQGLAGEREETQYF. The CDR3 DNA sequence: TGTGCCAGCAGCCAGGGACTAGCGGGAGAGCGGGAAGAGACCCAGTACTTC.

The V gene is TRBV28, the J gene TRBJ2-1; TRBD1 might be the D (6 bases). The CDR3 extends over 13 amino acids. The germline V gene encodes CDR1 MDHEN and CDR2 SYDVKM. V lost 2 bases to trimming and J lost 8 bases, with 10 bases between them. The CDR3: CASSLGDRHEQFF. The CDR3 bases are TGTGCCAGCAGTTTAGGCGACAGGCATGAGCAGTTCTTC.

The V and J genes are TRBV7-9 and TRBJ2-2; D remains ambiguous. From germline, CDR1 is SEHNR and CDR2 FQNEAQ (reference sequence). This CDR3 is built from 12 residues. Trimming pared 7 bases from V and 8 bases from J, leaving 11 bases between. The CDR3 region is CASTTIPGELFF. CDR3 nucleotides: TGTGCCAGCACCACAATTCCGGGGGAGCTGTTTTTT.

The chain combines TRBV28 with TRBJ2-7; D possibly corresponds to TRBD1 (6 bases). CDR3 length equals 13 residues. Per germline, CDR1 MDHEN and CDR2 SYDVKM. V was shortened by 6 bases and J by 3 bases, with 12 bases between the two germline ends. The CDR3 protein is CASRPLDSYEQYF. CDR3 in DNA: TGTGCCAGCAGGCCTTTGGACAGCTACGAGCAGTACTTC.

The chain carries TRBV28 and TRBJ1-4; 10 nucleotides line up with TRBD1. This CDR3 is 15 amino acids long. Germline CDR1 MDHEN, CDR2 SYDVKM. The trim removed 5 bases at V and 5 bases at J, leaving 5 bases unmatched. CDR3 sequence reads: CASSPTGGVNEKLFF. CDR3 nucleotides: TGTGCCAGCAGTCCGACAGGGGGCGTAAATGAAAAACTGTTTTTT.

The chain has TRBV5-1 and TRBJ1-3, with D possibly matching TRBD1 (5 bases). The CDR3 is 15 amino acids. Germline CDR1 is SGHRS and CDR2 is YFSETQ. With 8 bases removed from V and 0 bases from J, the gap between germline ends came to 15 bases. In DNA form, the CDR3 reads TGCGCCAGTAAGCCAGACAGCTTCTCTGGAAACACCATATATTTT. Protein product: CASKPDSFSGNTIYF. Complete variable domain (other parts from reference TRBV5-1 and TRBJ1-3): KAGVTQTPRYLIKTRGQQVTLSCSPISGHRSVSWYQQTPGQGLQFLFEYFSETQRNKGNFPGRFSGRQFSNSRSEMNVSTLELGDSALYLCASKPDSFSGNTIYFGEGSWLTVV.

The rearrangement links TRBV4-1 to TRBJ2-6, with D perhaps matching TRBD2 (6 bases). This CDR3 has 16 residues. Germline V gene lookup returns CDR1 MGHRA and CDR2 YSYEKL. The V gene lost 0 bases and the J gene lost 2 bases, with 8 bases spanning the gap. The CDR3 here is CASSQDAGTGANVLTF. The CDR3 DNA follows: TGCGCCAGCAGCCAAGACGCGGGGACTGGGGCCAACGTCCTGACTTTC.

V gene TRBV6-1 combines with J gene TRBJ1-2; tentatively, D is TRBD1 (6 bases). Germline CDR1 and CDR2: MNHNS and SASEGT. Trimming removed 5 bases from V and 8 bases from J, with 21 bases in between. The length of the CDR3 is 15 residues. The DNA of the CDR3 is TGTGCCAGCAGTCCTTCGGGACAACAATCAACCGGCTACACCTTC. Translation gives CASSPSGQQSTGYTF.

The V call is TRBV9, the J call TRBJ1-2; D possibly corresponds to TRBD1 (5 bases). The germline V gene encodes CDR1 SGDLS and CDR2 YYNGEE. V was clipped by 4 bases and J by 6 bases, with 19 bases between them. This CDR3 spans 15 amino acids. CDR3 nucleotide sequence: TGTGCCAGCAGCACTCCAGGGCGGCAGTTGGATGGCTACACCTTC. It specifies CASSTPGRQLDGYTF.

This chain links TRBV5-1 with TRBJ2-7; D gene uncertain. V lost 2 bases and J lost 3, with 9 bases in between. Germline CDR1 SGHRS, CDR2 YFSETQ. The CDR3 runs 13 residues. CDR3 sequence (DNA): TGCGCCAGCAGCTTTGTGTCAGACTACGAGCAGTACTTC. It specifies CASSFVSDYEQYF.